The rows below give T cell receptor beta chains drawn from one sample of a study of control samples from healthy donors and cancer patients. Measured with immunoSEQ multiplex PCR; TCRdb has only the in-frame clones, and not every one. Found here are under 200,000 clones; the top ten clones hold roughly 2%. The source material was blood. The receptors originated from a woman aged 25 to 39 in good health. Each CDR3 is given with its conserved first and last residue. A D gene is named only where the DNA matches it firmly.

TRBV5-1	TRBJ1-6	TRBD1	TGCGCCAGCAGCAAAAAACAGGGGGAAGGATCCTATAATTCACCCCTCCACTTT	CASSKKQGEGSYNSPLHF
TRBV3-1/TRBV3-2	TRBJ2-7	-	TGTGCCAGCAGCCAAGCCGGGCGGGAGCAGTACTTC	CASSQAGREQYF
TRBV28	TRBJ2-7	TRBD1	TGTGCCTCGAATTCCGGGACAGGGCTGTCCGAGCAGTACTTC	CASNSGTGLSEQYF
TRBV6-6	TRBJ2-2	-	TGTGCCAGCACCCTAACTTCGACCGCGATCGGGGAGCTGTTTTTT	CASTLTSTAIGELFF
TRBV5-1	TRBJ1-3	-	TGCGCCAGCAGCTTGTCGGTCATGGCAGGGAGCGCTGGAAACACCATATATTTT	CASSLSVMAGSAGNTIYF
TRBV18	TRBJ1-5	-	TGTGCCAGCTCACCACCCACAGGGCAGGATCAGCCCCAGCATTTT	CASSPPTGQDQPQHF
TRBV4-2	TRBJ1-1	-	TGTGCCAGCAGCCCCGGGACGGTGAACACTGAAGCTTTCTTT	CASSPGTVNTEAFF
TRBV27	TRBJ2-7	-	TGTGCCAGCAGTATCGGGCAGTTGGGCGAGCAGTACTTC	CASSIGQLGEQYF
TRBV20-1	TRBJ1-6	-	TGCAGTGCTAGCTGGTCACCCCTCCACTTT	CSASWSPLHF
TRBV19	TRBJ2-5	TRBD1	TGTGCCAGTAGACCGGGACAGACCCAAGAGACCCAGTACTTC	CASRPGQTQETQYF
TRBV9	TRBJ1-1	-	TGTGCCAGCAGCGTAGGTCCCGGGCCGCTGTCGGAAGCTTTCTTT	CASSVGPGPLSEAFF
TRBV7-9	TRBJ1-2	-	TGTGCCAGCAGCTTCGACTCTAACTATGGCTACACCTTC	CASSFDSNYGYTF
TRBV5-1	TRBJ2-4	TRBD1	TGCGCCAGCGGCTCCGGGACAGGAGAAAACATTCAGTACTTC	CASGSGTGENIQYF
TRBV19	TRBJ1-5	-	TGTGCCAGTAGTATAGAGTCGCGGGGGAAGGGAAAAAATCAGCCCCAGCATTTT	CASSIESRGKGKNQPQHF
TRBV18	TRBJ1-2	TRBD1	TGTGCCAGCTCCCAGGACAGGGATTATGGCTACACCTTC	CASSQDRDYGYTF
TRBV19	TRBJ1-2	-	TGTGCCAGTAGTGTCTCCAGGACAGCTAACTATGGCTACACCTTC	CASSVSRTANYGYTF
TRBV28	TRBJ1-1	-	TGTGCCAGCAGTTTGGCAAGCCTCATGAACACTGAAGCTTTCTTT	CASSLASLMNTEAFF
TRBV10-3	TRBJ2-7	-	TGTGCCATCGAGACCGCGACCTACGAGCAGTACTTC	CAIETATYEQYF
TRBV7-8	TRBJ2-3	TRBD2	TGTGCCAGCAGCCCCCGGCTAGCGGGGGATACGCAGTATTTT	CASSPRLAGDTQYF
TRBV4-2	TRBJ1-4	-	TGTGCCAGCAGCCAAGATGGGGCAACTAATGAAAAACTGTTTTTT	CASSQDGATNEKLFF
TRBV10-2	TRBJ2-2	-	TGCGCCAGCGACTCCTCGCCCACCGGGGAGCTGTTTTTT	CASDSSPTGELFF
TRBV19	TRBJ1-5	-	TGTGCCAGTAGTATCGGGCCGACAGGCTATCAGCCCCAGCATTTT	CASSIGPTGYQPQHF
TRBV6-1	TRBJ1-5	-	TGTGCCAGCAGTGGACGGACAGTTGGAGGGAGCAATCAGCCCCAGCATTTT	CASSGRTVGGSNQPQHF
TRBV7-9	TRBJ2-5	-	TGTGCCAGCAGCTTACGGACAGCCCAAGAGACCCAGTACTTC	CASSLRTAQETQYF
TRBV3-1/TRBV3-2	TRBJ2-7	-	TGTGCCAGCAGCCAAATAGTACGTAGCTCCAACGAGCAGTACTTC	CASSQIVRSSNEQYF
TRBV28	TRBJ1-4	TRBD1	TGTGCCAGCAAAACAGGGGGCATTGAAAAACTGTTTTTT	CASKTGGIEKLFF
TRBV7-2	TRBJ2-7	-	TGTGCCAGCAGCCCATACGAGCAGTACTTC	CASSPYEQYF
TRBV9	TRBJ1-2	-	TGTGCCAGCAGCGTAGGGGCGGAAAGCTATTTTGGCTACACCTTC	CASSVGAESYFGYTF
TRBV6-6	TRBJ2-3	-	TGTGCCAGCAGACGGGAGTTGATCCCTAGCACAGATACGCAGTATTTT	CASRRELIPSTDTQYF
TRBV18	TRBJ1-1	-	TGTGCCAGCTCACCAATTAAACTCAGGGCAACTGAAGCTTTCTTT	CASSPIKLRATEAFF
TRBV7-2	TRBJ2-5	-	TGTGCCAGCAGCTTACGGGGGAACCAAGAGACCCAGTACTTC	CASSLRGNQETQYF
TRBV27	TRBJ2-3	-	TGTGCCAGCAGTTTATCAAGCGGACACACAGATACGCAGTATTTT	CASSLSSGHTDTQYF
TRBV11-2	TRBJ1-6	-	TGTGCCAGCAGAGAAGGGGGGGGAAGGCGTAATTCACCCCTCCACTTT	CASREGGGRRNSPLHF
TRBV11-1	TRBJ1-1	-	TGTGCCAGCAGCCTTAGGACACCGTGGGACACTGAAGCTTTCTTT	CASSLRTPWDTEAFF
TRBV5-1	TRBJ2-3	-	TGCGCCAGCAGCTTGCTGGGTACTCGGCCCGTCACAGATACGCAGTATTTT	CASSLLGTRPVTDTQYF
TRBV11-3	TRBJ2-2	TRBD2	TGTGCCAGCAGCTTAGGAGGCGGGAGCACCGGGGAGCTGTTTTTT	CASSLGGGSTGELFF
TRBV5-1	TRBJ2-5	-	TGCGCCAGCAGCTTGATGGCAGAAGAGACCCAGTACTTC	CASSLMAEETQYF
TRBV28	TRBJ1-6	-	TGTGCCAGCAGTTTAGGGGGGCGGAATTCACCCCTCCACTTT	CASSLGGRNSPLHF
TRBV3-1/TRBV3-2	TRBJ2-1	-	TGTGCCAGCAGCCAAGATCTGGAGGCTACCGATGAGCAGTTCTTC	CASSQDLEATDEQFF
TRBV7-2	TRBJ2-7	TRBD1	TGTGCCAGCAGCTTATATACAGGGGACGAGCAGTACTTC	CASSLYTGDEQYF
TRBV6-5	TRBJ1-5	-	TGTGCCAGCAGTTACTCGATAGAGGGCCAGCCCCAGCATTTT	CASSYSIEGQPQHF
TRBV5-1	TRBJ2-7	TRBD2	TGCGCCAGCAGCCCGTGGGGGACTATCCCCTACGAGCAGTACTTC	CASSPWGTIPYEQYF